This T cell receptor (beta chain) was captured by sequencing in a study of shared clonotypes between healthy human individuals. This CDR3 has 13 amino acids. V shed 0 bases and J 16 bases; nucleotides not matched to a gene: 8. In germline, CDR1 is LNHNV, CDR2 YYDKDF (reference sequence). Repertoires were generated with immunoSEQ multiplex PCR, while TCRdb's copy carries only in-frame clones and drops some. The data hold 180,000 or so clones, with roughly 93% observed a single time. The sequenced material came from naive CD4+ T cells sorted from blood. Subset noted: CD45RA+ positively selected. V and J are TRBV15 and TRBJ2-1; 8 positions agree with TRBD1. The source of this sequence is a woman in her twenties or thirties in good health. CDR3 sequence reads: CATSRDRDRREFF. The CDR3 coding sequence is TGTGCCACCAGCAGAGATCGGGACAGGAGAGAATTCTTC.